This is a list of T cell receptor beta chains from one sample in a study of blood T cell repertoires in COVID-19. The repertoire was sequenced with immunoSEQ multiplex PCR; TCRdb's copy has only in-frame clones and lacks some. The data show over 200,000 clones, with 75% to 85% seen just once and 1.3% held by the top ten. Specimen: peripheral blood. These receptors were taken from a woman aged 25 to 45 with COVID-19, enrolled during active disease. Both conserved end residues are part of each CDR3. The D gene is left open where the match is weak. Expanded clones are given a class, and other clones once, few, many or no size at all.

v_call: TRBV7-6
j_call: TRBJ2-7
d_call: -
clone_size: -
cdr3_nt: TGTGCCAGCAGCTTAGGGCCAGGCCGGGAGCAGTACTTC
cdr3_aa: CASSLGPGREQYF

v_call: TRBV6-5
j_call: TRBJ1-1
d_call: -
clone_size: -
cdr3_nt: TGTGCCAGCGTTTACCTAGGCCGGGACACTGAAGCTTTCTTT
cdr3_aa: CASVYLGRDTEAFF

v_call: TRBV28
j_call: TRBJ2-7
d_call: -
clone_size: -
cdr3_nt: TGTGCCAGCACCCACCCTATTACCTACGAGCAGTACTTC
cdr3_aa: CASTHPITYEQYF

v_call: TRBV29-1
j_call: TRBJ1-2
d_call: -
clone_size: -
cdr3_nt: TGCAGCGTTGACAGGGACATTCACTACACCTTC
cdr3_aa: CSVDRDIHYTF

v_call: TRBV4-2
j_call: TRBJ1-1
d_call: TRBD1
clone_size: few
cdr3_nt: TGTGCCAGCAGCCAAGATACAGGGGGGGACAACACTGAAGCTTTCTTT
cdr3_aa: CASSQDTGGDNTEAFF

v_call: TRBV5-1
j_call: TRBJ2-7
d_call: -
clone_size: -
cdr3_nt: TGCGCCAGCAGCTTAGAGAAGGCGGGATACGAGCAGTACTTC
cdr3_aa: CASSLEKAGYEQYF

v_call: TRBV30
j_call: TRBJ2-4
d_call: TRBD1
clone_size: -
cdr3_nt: TGTGCCTGGAGTCAGACAGGGGTACACATTCAGTACTTC
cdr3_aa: CAWSQTGVHIQYF

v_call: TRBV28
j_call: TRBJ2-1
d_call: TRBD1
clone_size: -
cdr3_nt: TGTGCCAGCAGATGGACAGGGGGCTACAATGAGCAGTTCTTC
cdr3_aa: CASRWTGGYNEQFF

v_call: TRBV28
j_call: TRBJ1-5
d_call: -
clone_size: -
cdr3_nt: TGTGCCAGCAGTGATACAGGGCCGCATTTT
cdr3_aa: CASSDTGPHF

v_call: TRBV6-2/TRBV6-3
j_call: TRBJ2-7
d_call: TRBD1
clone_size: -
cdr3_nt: TGTGCCAGCAGTTACGGGGGACAGGGGGCTTTAGAGTACTTC
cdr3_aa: CASSYGGQGALEYF

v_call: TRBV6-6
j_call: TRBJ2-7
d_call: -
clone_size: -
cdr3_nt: TGTGCCAGCAGGCGGGACAGCTCCTACGAGCAGTACTTC
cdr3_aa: CASRRDSSYEQYF